Each of the 24 T cell receptor beta chains below was sequenced from the same sample in a study of cytomegalovirus exposure and HLA in healthy donors. Vbeta (60) and Jbeta (13) primers were used in the PCR. Repertoires were generated with immunoSEQ multiplex PCR, while TCRdb's copy carries only in-frame clones and drops some. The table records 100,000 to 150,000 clones, roughly 77% of them present only once. Sample: PBMCs. These receptors came from a woman aged 40-49 years in good health and CMV-seropositive.

This rearrangement joins TRBV2 to TRBJ1-6, with 9 bases identical to TRBD1. Germline CDR1 is SNHLY and CDR2 is FYNNEI. The CDR3 consists of 15 residues. V lost 6 bases to trimming and J lost 7 bases; unmatched junction nucleotides: 7. The CDR3 coding sequence is TGTGCCAGCAGCCCCACAGGGGGCAACAATTCACCCCTCCACTTT. Translated: CASSPTGGNNSPLHF.

The chain combines TRBV30 with TRBJ1-4; the D is unclear. CDR1 is GTSNPN, CDR2 SVGIG, per germline (reference sequence). This CDR3 comprises 12 residues. V was trimmed by 0 bases and J by 11 bases, leaving 10 bases between them. CDR3 coding DNA: TGTGCCTGGAGTGTACTTAGTGATAAACTGTTTTTT. This codes for CAWSVLSDKLFF.

The chain combines TRBV19 with TRBJ2-5; TRBD1 agrees at 7 bases. The CDR3 contains 14 residues. The junction had 9 bases not matched to a gene; V was cut back by 7 bases and J by 4 bases. CDR1 is LNHDA, CDR2 SQIVND, per germline (reference sequence). The CDR3 coding sequence is TGTGCCAGTAAGGTCACAGGGGCTGGAGAGACCCAGTACTTC. Its protein product is CASKVTGAGETQYF.

This clone was seen a handful of times. The V and J genes are TRBV5-6 and TRBJ2-2, with TRBD2 as a possible D gene (6 bases). The CDR3 runs to 15 residues. Trimming shortened V by 5 bases and J by 0 bases, and 11 bases separated the two germline ends. CDR1 is SGHDT, CDR2 YYEEEE, per germline. This CDR3 is CASRPGLTNTGELFF. The CDR3 DNA is TGTGCCAGCAGACCGGGACTTACGAACACCGGGGAGCTGTTTTTT.

This chain uses TRBV5-4 with TRBJ2-5; 9 bases are a match to TRBD2. Judging by the DNA end, TRBJ2-7 fits better; the J call may be wrong. The V gene's germline CDR1 is SGHNT and CDR2 YYREEE (reference sequence). The CDR3 spans 14 residues. CDR3 residues: CASSSLAGDYEQYF. The CDR3 coding sequence is TGTGCCAGCAGCTCATTAGCGGGAGACTACGAGCAGTACTTC.

This chain connects TRBV5-1 to TRBJ2-1, with a possible D match to TRBD2 (5 bases). Trimming pared 0 bases from V and 0 bases from J, leaving 10 bases between. This CDR3 has 16 amino acids. Germline CDR1 reads SGHRS; CDR2 reads YFSETQ. The CDR3 DNA reads as TGCGCCAGCAGCTTGGGGGGAGCGGTCTCCTACAATGAGCAGTTCTTC. It yields the protein CASSLGGAVSYNEQFF.

DNA for the CDR3: TGTGCCAGCTCTACCGGGGGGGAGCCCCAGCATTTT. Translation: CASSTGGEPQHF. The rearrangement links TRBV18 to TRBJ1-5, with TRBD1 as a possible D gene (5 bases). V was trimmed by 6 bases and J by 8 bases, leaving 11 bases between them. This CDR3 has 12 amino acids. Germline CDR1 and CDR2: KGHSH and LQKENI.

The chain uses TRBV14 and TRBJ2-1; D gene unclear. Germline-derived CDR1 and CDR2 are SGHDN and FVKESK. Trimming pared 2 bases from V and 9 bases from J, leaving 8 bases between. This CDR3 has 12 residues. The CDR3 coding sequence is TGTGCCAGCAGCCAATCAGGCGTTGAGCAGTTCTTC. Protein: CASSQSGVEQFF.

This clone came up once. The rearrangement joins TRBV7-3 to TRBJ2-5; D unclear. The V end was cut by 4 bases, the J end by 4 bases, with 4 bases between. The length of the CDR3 is 11 residues. Germline values: CDR1 SGHTA, CDR2 FQGTGA. This CDR3 reads CASSYGETQYF. DNA for the CDR3: TGTGCCAGCAGCTACGGAGAGACCCAGTACTTC.

The chain recombines TRBV27 with TRBJ1-5; 7 bases agree with TRBD1. Germline-derived CDR1 and CDR2 are MNHEY and SMNVEV (reference sequence). J lost 6 bases, V lost 2 bases, and 1 base had no gene match. This CDR3 region has 13 residues. DNA of the CDR3: TGTGCCAGCAGTTTACAGGGGGGTCAGCCCCAGCATTTT. Translation: CASSLQGGQPQHF.

This clone was seen once. The chain carries TRBV14 and TRBJ2-7; 7 bases are shared with TRBD2. Germline V gives CDR1 SGHDN, CDR2 FVKESK. CDR3 length: 17 amino acids. V was clipped by 0 bases and J by 5 bases; unmatched bases: 13. The CDR3 region is CASSQDALWAGVHEQYF. In DNA form, the CDR3 reads TGTGCCAGCAGCCAAGATGCCCTTTGGGCGGGAGTGCACGAGCAGTACTTC.

The chain recombines TRBV5-4 with TRBJ2-7; D is possibly TRBD2 (6 bases). The CDR3 consists of 15 residues. The V gene lost 4 bases and the J gene lost 3 bases, with 17 bases spanning the gap. The germline gives CDR1 SGHNT, CDR2 YYREEE (reference sequence). CDR3 amino acids: CASSANSGFNYEQYF. CDR3 nucleotides: TGTGCCAGCAGCGCGAATAGCGGTTTTAACTACGAGCAGTACTTC.

This chain connects TRBV11-2 to TRBJ1-1, with 8 bases identical to TRBD1. Germline loops: CDR1 SGHAT, CDR2 FQNNGV. With 5 bases clipped from V and 4 bases from J, the junction kept 6 bases outside the gene matches. The CDR3 contains 14 residues. DNA of the CDR3: TGTGCCAGCAGCCCGCAGGGGGCGGTCACTGAAGCTTTCTTT. Protein sequence: CASSPQGAVTEAFF. Using reference TRBV11-2 and TRBJ1-1 for the parts outside the CDR3, the full variable domain is EAGVAQSPRYKIIEKRQSVAFWCNPISGHATLYWYQQILGQGPKLLIQFQNNGVVDDSQLPKDRFSAERLKGVDSTLKIQPAKLEDSAVYLCASSPQGAVTEAFFGQGTRLTVV.

The chain uses TRBV5-4 and TRBJ2-7; 10 nucleotides agree with TRBD2. The CDR3 is 15 residues long. Germline V gene sequence: CDR1 SGHNT, CDR2 YYREEE (reference sequence). Unmatched junction bases numbered 3, after V lost 3 bases and J lost 0 bases. Written as DNA, the CDR3 is TGTGCCAGCAGCTCCCTAGCGGGGGACTCCTACGAGCAGTACTTC. Its translation: CASSSLAGDSYEQYF.

This chain uses TRBV7-2 with TRBJ2-1; 8 bases match TRBD2. The CDR3 covers 16 residues. The germline V gene has CDR1 SGHTA and CDR2 FQGNSA. The V and J ends lost 1 base and 8 bases, in that order; junction bases with no gene match: 10. CDR3 bases: TGTGCCAGCAGCTTAGTCTTCACGGGGGGGCAGGATGAGCAGTTCTTC. Residues: CASSLVFTGGQDEQFF.

In its sample, this clone was seen many times. The J gene is TRBJ1-1, the V gene TRBV27; 8 bases map to TRBD1. The CDR3 is 15 residues long. J lost 5 bases, V lost 4 bases, and 9 bases had no gene match. Germline lookup yields CDR1 MNHEY and CDR2 SMNVEV (reference sequence). Written as DNA, the CDR3 is TGTGCCAGCAGTTCCGGGACAGGATGGTGGACTGAAGCTTTCTTT. It encodes CASSSGTGWWTEAFF.

In its sample, this clone was seen once. This chain joins TRBV4-1 and TRBJ2-5; perhaps TRBD1 as D (8 bases). The DNA matches TRBJ2-7 better at its end, which makes the J call doubtful. Per the germline V gene, CDR1 is MGHRA and CDR2 is YSYEKL. This CDR3 has 15 residues. The CDR3 nucleotides are TGCGCCAGCAGCCTAAACAGGGGGGGGAACTACGAGCAGTACTTC. Its protein is CASSLNRGGNYEQYF.

The V gene is TRBV19, the J gene TRBJ2-3; no firm D call. This CDR3 comprises 12 residues. CDR1 is LNHDA, CDR2 SQIVND, per germline (reference sequence). The CDR3 nucleotides read TGTGCTTCGGGTTTTTTTGCAGATACGCAGTATTTT. Translation: CASGFFADTQYF.

The V gene is TRBV9, the J gene TRBJ2-2, with D maybe TRBD2 (5 bases). This CDR3 is 15 amino acids long. CDR1 SGDLS and CDR2 YYNGEE come from the germline V gene. The ends were cut back, 0 bases at V and 1 base at J, with 7 bases in the middle. The CDR3 DNA reads as TGTGCCAGCAGCGTAGAAGGAGGGAACACCGGGGAGCTGTTTTTT. Amino acids: CASSVEGGNTGELFF. Full variable domain (rest looked up from reference TRBV9 and TRBJ2-2): DSGVTQTPKHLITATGQRVTLRCSPRSGDLSVYWYQQSLDQGLQFLIQYYNGEERAKGNILERFSAQQFPDLHSELNLSSLELGDSALYFCASSVEGGNTGELFFGEGSRLTVL.

This clone showed up just a few times. The chain joins TRBV7-2 to TRBJ2-2; 14 bases match TRBD2. From germline, CDR1 is SGHTA and CDR2 FQGNSA. Unmatched junction bases numbered 3, after V lost 5 bases and J lost 7 bases. CDR3 length equals 15 residues. CDR3 nucleotide sequence: TGTGCCAGCAGCCCGGGACTAGCGGGAGTCGGGGAGCTGTTTTTT. Amino acid sequence: CASSPGLAGVGELFF.

V and J are TRBV9 and TRBJ2-7; D unresolved. This CDR3 has 14 residues. V was trimmed by 4 bases and J by 0 bases, leaving 11 bases between them. Germline lookup yields CDR1 SGDLS and CDR2 YYNGEE. The CDR3 DNA follows: TGTGCCAGCAGCTCTCGTTTTAGCTCCTACGAGCAGTACTTC. Its protein is CASSSRFSSYEQYF. Drawing the rest from reference TRBV9 and TRBJ2-7, the complete variable domain is DSGVTQTPKHLITATGQRVTLRCSPRSGDLSVYWYQQSLDQGLQFLIQYYNGEERAKGNILERFSAQQFPDLHSELNLSSLELGDSALYFCASSSRFSSYEQYFGPGTRLTVT.

This clone was found once. The chain recombines TRBV19 with TRBJ2-7; 9 bases are shared with TRBD2. The CDR3 is 16 amino acids. Germline V gene lookup returns CDR1 LNHDA and CDR2 SQIVND (reference sequence). J gave up 1 base and V 5 bases, and 9 bases lay outside the gene matches. The CDR3 DNA sequence: TGTGCCAGTAGTCCTAGCGTTAGCGGGAGTTCCTACGAGCAGTACTTC. Its translation: CASSPSVSGSSYEQYF.

The rearrangement joins TRBV9 to TRBJ1-1; D call uncertain. V was clipped by 6 bases and J by 5 bases, with 11 bases between them. CDR3 length equals 12 residues. CDR1 SGDLS and CDR2 YYNGEE come from the germline V gene. The CDR3, as DNA: TGTGCCAGCACCCGCGGGGATACTGAAGCTTTCTTT. It codes for CASTRGDTEAFF.

The CDR3: CASRPGTGVVQPQHF. The CDR3, as DNA: TGTGCCAGCAGACCCGGGACAGGGGTGGTCCAGCCCCAGCATTTT. The chain carries TRBV6-6 and TRBJ1-5; 10 bases match TRBD1. The V segment lost 6 bases and the J segment 7 bases; nucleotides outside the gene matches: 9. The CDR3 is made up of 15 amino acids. Germline CDR1 and CDR2: MNHNY and SVGAGI (reference sequence).